This is a list of T cell receptor beta chains from one sample in a study of T cell repertoires in cytomegalovirus infection. From the reads, TCRdb called clonotypes with MiXCR, one entry per CDR3 protein. The table lists about 400,000 distinct CDR3 sequences, approximately 18% of them singletons. The material sequenced was PBMCs. These receptor sequences come from a human donor in good health (CMV status not recorded). Some clones in this sample may be carry-over from other donors' samples. Each CDR3 is given with its conserved first and last residue. The D gene is left open where the match is weak. Clone size is shown for a subset of rows, as once, few, many or a class of expanded clone.

TRBD1,few,TRBJ2-7,TRBV7-6,TGTGCCAGCAGCTTAGTTTCCCGGGACAGAGCCTACGAGCAGTACTTC,CASSLVSRDRAYEQYF
TRBD1,once,TRBJ1-4,TRBV25-1,TGTGCCAGCAGTGAAGGTGGCAGGGGGGTTGAAAAACTGTTTTTT,CASSEGGRGVEKLFF
TRBD2,few,TRBJ2-1,TRBV19,TGTGCCAGTAGTAAAAACGGAGCGGGAGAGGTTGAGCAGTTCTTC,CASSKNGAGEVEQFF
TRBD2,few,TRBJ2-7,TRBV5-6,TGTGCCAGCAGCTCACCTCAGGTAGCGGGGTTGGAAGAGCAGTACTTC,CASSSPQVAGLEEQYF
NA,few,TRBJ2-7,TRBV10-3,TGTGCCATCAGTGTGTCCCAAGTTAGCGGACCCCCGAGAGAGCAGTACTTC,CAISVSQVSGPPREQYF
NA,many,TRBJ2-2,TRBV11-1,TGTGCCAGCAGCTCAGACTACTCGAACACCGGGGAGCTGTTTTTT,CASSSDYSNTGELFF
NA,few,TRBJ2-2,TRBV7-6,TGTGCCAGCAGCTTAACGTTAACCGGGGAGCTGTTTTTT,CASSLTLTGELFF
NA,once,TRBJ1-2,TRBV28,TGTGCCAGCAGTTTATACTCACTGTCTAGTAACTATGGCTACACCTTC,CASSLYSLSSNYGYTF
NA,NA,TRBJ2-7,TRBV10-3,TGTGCCATCAGACCCGGGACTCACGCCTCCTACGAGCAGTACTTC,CAIRPGTHASYEQYF
NA,NA,TRBJ2-1,TRBV6-5,TGTGCCAGTCGGGGTTATAGCTCCTACAATGAGCAGTTCTTC,CASRGYSSYNEQFF
NA,many,TRBJ2-2,TRBV7-6,TGTGCCAGCACCCCGATCCCGGGTGGCGGGGAGCTGTTTTTT,CASTPIPGGGELFF
NA,NA,TRBJ1-2,TRBV7-9,TGTGCCAGCAGCACCGGGAGCCACATCTATGGCTACACCTTC,CASSTGSHIYGYTF
NA,many,TRBJ1-2,TRBV7-2,TGTGCCAGCAGCTCCCGGACACCCAACTATGGCTACACCTTC,CASSSRTPNYGYTF
TRBD1,many,TRBJ1-4,TRBV28,TGTGCCAGCAGTCCGACAGGGACCCCCGAAAAACTGTTTTTT,CASSPTGTPEKLFF
NA,many,TRBJ1-4,TRBV12-3/TRBV12-4,TGTGCCAGCACCGAAAGCGGGGTTGAGGAAAAACTGTTTTTT,CASTESGVEEKLFF
NA,few,TRBJ1-1,TRBV6-6,TGTGCCAGCAGACCGGGTCGGACAGCCAACACTGAAGCTTTCTTT,CASRPGRTANTEAFF
NA,NA,TRBJ1-2,TRBV6-1,TGTGCCAGCTCCAGGGTTCGCGGCTACACCTTC,CASSRVRGYTF
TRBD2,NA,TRBJ2-5,TRBV30,TGTGCCTGGAGTTCCTTAGCGGGAGGGATGGAGACCCAGTACTTC,CAWSSLAGGMETQYF
NA,many,TRBJ1-2,TRBV7-2,TGTGCCAGCAGACGCGACATGGGCGATGGCTACACCTTC,CASRRDMGDGYTF
NA,few,TRBJ2-2,TRBV7-9,TGTGCCAGCAGCTTATACTTCGGGGAGCTGTTTTTT,CASSLYFGELFF